This is a list of T cell receptor beta chains from one sample in a study of metastatic and nonmetastatic thyroid tumors. TCRdb called clones again from the PCR reads with MiXCR. The table records 30,000 to 35,000 clones, less than 40% of them present only once. The sequenced sample was tumor tissue. These receptor sequences come from a female donor with papillary thyroid cancer or a benign thyroid nodule (not recorded which). Some clones in this sample may be carry-over from other donors' samples. CDR3s include the opening cysteine and the closing phenylalanine or tryptophan. A D gene is named only where the DNA matches it firmly. Expanded clones are given a class, and other clones once, few, many or no size at all.

clone size: medium-sized
D gene: NA
J gene: TRBJ2-6
V gene: TRBV19
CDR3 DNA: TGTGCCAGTAGTATCTCGGGGCTGGAGGCCAACGTCCTGACTTTC
CDR3 protein: CASSISGLEANVLTF

clone size: NA
D gene: NA
J gene: TRBJ2-3
V gene: TRBV7-2
CDR3 DNA: TGTGCCAGCAGCTTAGGGCTGGGGGATACGCAGTATTTT
CDR3 protein: CASSLGLGDTQYF

clone size: NA
D gene: TRBD2
J gene: TRBJ2-1
V gene: TRBV27
CDR3 DNA: TGTGCCAGCGAGACTAGCGGTCAGAGCTCCTATAATGAGCAGTTCTTC
CDR3 protein: CASETSGQSSYNEQFF

clone size: NA
D gene: TRBD1
J gene: TRBJ2-1
V gene: TRBV6-2/TRBV6-3
CDR3 DNA: TGTGCCAGCAGCCCTACACTTTATCCCGGGACAGGGATTTCCAATGAGCAGTTCTTC
CDR3 protein: CASSPTLYPGTGISNEQFF

clone size: few
D gene: NA
J gene: TRBJ2-5
V gene: TRBV6-1
CDR3 DNA: TGTGCCAGCAGTAGGCGAAGGGAGACCCAGTACTTC
CDR3 protein: CASSRRRETQYF

clone size: NA
D gene: NA
J gene: TRBJ2-5
V gene: TRBV6-5
CDR3 DNA: TGTGCCAGCAGCGATACAGCAGAGACCCAGTACTTC
CDR3 protein: CASSDTAETQYF

clone size: NA
D gene: NA
J gene: TRBJ1-3
V gene: TRBV7-8
CDR3 DNA: TGTGCCAGCAGCTTGGCCCCCGCCCTCGGCACCATATATTTT
CDR3 protein: CASSLAPALGTIYF

clone size: NA
D gene: TRBD1
J gene: TRBJ2-7
V gene: TRBV6-1
CDR3 DNA: TGTGCCAGCATCTCCGGGACAGTCTTCTACGAGCAGTACTTC
CDR3 protein: CASISGTVFYEQYF

clone size: few
D gene: NA
J gene: TRBJ1-2
V gene: TRBV6-2/TRBV6-3
CDR3 DNA: TGTGCCAGCAGTTACCCGGGACACCCCATCTACACCTTC
CDR3 protein: CASSYPGHPIYTF

clone size: NA
D gene: TRBD1
J gene: TRBJ2-7
V gene: TRBV6-1
CDR3 DNA: TGTGCCAGCAGAACTACCCCTTGGACAGGGGAGGACGAGCAGTACTTC
CDR3 protein: CASRTTPWTGEDEQYF

clone size: NA
D gene: NA
J gene: TRBJ2-1
V gene: TRBV6-6
CDR3 DNA: TGTGCCAGCAGTTACTCCAGCTACAATGAGCAGTTCTTC
CDR3 protein: CASSYSSYNEQFF

clone size: NA
D gene: NA
J gene: TRBJ1-2
V gene: TRBV5-1
CDR3 DNA: TGCGCCAGCAGCGCAGACCTGCGAAACGGTGGCTACACCTTC
CDR3 protein: CASSADLRNGGYTF

clone size: few
D gene: NA
J gene: TRBJ2-1
V gene: TRBV12-3/TRBV12-4
CDR3 DNA: TGTGCCAGCAGTCAGGGAACAGGTAATGAGCAGTTCTTC
CDR3 protein: CASSQGTGNEQFF

clone size: NA
D gene: NA
J gene: TRBJ1-1
V gene: TRBV6-2/TRBV6-3
CDR3 DNA: TGTGCCAGCAGTTACACGCGGAACACTGAAGCTTTCTTT
CDR3 protein: CASSYTRNTEAFF

clone size: few
D gene: NA
J gene: TRBJ2-7
V gene: TRBV6-1
CDR3 DNA: TGTGCCAGCAGCCTCACCTGGGAATACGAGCAGTACTTC
CDR3 protein: CASSLTWEYEQYF

clone size: few
D gene: TRBD1
J gene: TRBJ2-1
V gene: TRBV6-1
CDR3 DNA: TGTGCCAGCAGAAAAGGACAGGGGAGTGAGCAGTTCTTC
CDR3 protein: CASRKGQGSEQFF

clone size: few
D gene: TRBD2
J gene: TRBJ2-7
V gene: TRBV4-2
CDR3 DNA: TGTGCCAGCAGCCAAGAACCGACTAGCGGGAATGAGCAGTACTTC
CDR3 protein: CASSQEPTSGNEQYF

clone size: NA
D gene: NA
J gene: TRBJ2-7
V gene: TRBV20-1
CDR3 DNA: TGCAGTGCTCCGGGGGCCTACGAGCAGTACTTC
CDR3 protein: CSAPGAYEQYF

clone size: NA
D gene: TRBD1
J gene: TRBJ2-7
V gene: TRBV6-1
CDR3 DNA: TGTGCCAGCAGTCCATTGGACAGGGACTACGAGCAGTACTTC
CDR3 protein: CASSPLDRDYEQYF

clone size: NA
D gene: TRBD2
J gene: TRBJ2-7
V gene: TRBV2
CDR3 DNA: TGTGCCACATCGGGACTAGCGGGAGCTTACGAGCAGTACTTC
CDR3 protein: CATSGLAGAYEQYF

clone size: NA
D gene: NA
J gene: TRBJ1-3
V gene: TRBV7-2
CDR3 DNA: TGTGCCAGCAGCCCCAGTGGAAACACCATATATTTT
CDR3 protein: CASSPSGNTIYF

clone size: medium-sized
D gene: NA
J gene: TRBJ2-1
V gene: TRBV7-2
CDR3 DNA: TGTGCCAGCAGCTTAGTTCCGCAGGGCCATTACAATGAGCAGTTCTTC
CDR3 protein: CASSLVPQGHYNEQFF

clone size: NA
D gene: TRBD1
J gene: TRBJ2-7
V gene: TRBV20-1
CDR3 DNA: TGCAGTGCTAGAGGTCCCGGACAGGGAGGTGACGAGCAGTACTTC
CDR3 protein: CSARGPGQGGDEQYF

clone size: few
D gene: NA
J gene: TRBJ2-7
V gene: TRBV6-1
CDR3 DNA: TGTGCCAGCTGTACAGCTTACGAGCAGTACTTC
CDR3 protein: CASCTAYEQYF

clone size: NA
D gene: TRBD1
J gene: TRBJ1-5
V gene: TRBV7-8
CDR3 DNA: TGTGCCAGCAGCCACGCCGGGACAGCCAATCAGCCCCAGCATTTT
CDR3 protein: CASSHAGTANQPQHF

clone size: NA
D gene: TRBD2
J gene: TRBJ2-7
V gene: TRBV7-8
CDR3 DNA: TGTGCCAGCAGCCCAGGGACTAGCGGGAGCCACGAGCAGTACTTC
CDR3 protein: CASSPGTSGSHEQYF

clone size: few
D gene: TRBD1
J gene: TRBJ1-2
V gene: TRBV19
CDR3 DNA: TGTGCCAGTAGTAAAGGGGGCCTTGGCTACACCTTC
CDR3 protein: CASSKGGLGYTF

clone size: NA
D gene: NA
J gene: TRBJ1-2
V gene: TRBV6-1
CDR3 DNA: TGTGCCAGCAGTAACGTACAGGGATTCAACTATGGCTACACCTTC
CDR3 protein: CASSNVQGFNYGYTF

clone size: few
D gene: NA
J gene: TRBJ1-6
V gene: TRBV30
CDR3 DNA: TGTGCCTGGGGACGGGGGGAATCACCCCTCCACTTT
CDR3 protein: CAWGRGESPLHF

clone size: NA
D gene: NA
J gene: TRBJ1-1
V gene: TRBV20-1
CDR3 DNA: TGCAGTGCTAGTCCGACAGACACTGAAGCTTTCTTT
CDR3 protein: CSASPTDTEAFF

clone size: NA
D gene: TRBD1
J gene: TRBJ1-2
V gene: TRBV6-4
CDR3 DNA: TGTGCCAGCAGCGTGGACAGGAACAACTATGGCTACACCTTC
CDR3 protein: CASSVDRNNYGYTF

clone size: few
D gene: NA
J gene: TRBJ1-2
V gene: TRBV28
CDR3 DNA: TGTGCCAGCAGTTTACTGGGAAACGGAAGGGATGGCTACACCTTC
CDR3 protein: CASSLLGNGRDGYTF

clone size: NA
D gene: TRBD1
J gene: TRBJ2-7
V gene: TRBV6-1
CDR3 DNA: TGTGCCAGCAGAACCGGGACAGGCCTCTCCTACGAGCAGTACTTC
CDR3 protein: CASRTGTGLSYEQYF

clone size: NA
D gene: TRBD1
J gene: TRBJ2-7
V gene: TRBV5-1
CDR3 DNA: TGCGCCAGCAGCTTGGAACAGGGGAATTACGAGCAGTACTTC
CDR3 protein: CASSLEQGNYEQYF

clone size: NA
D gene: NA
J gene: TRBJ2-3
V gene: TRBV13
CDR3 DNA: TGTGCCAGCAGCTTCCCCCCCACAGATACGCAGTATTTT
CDR3 protein: CASSFPPTDTQYF

clone size: few
D gene: TRBD1
J gene: TRBJ1-2
V gene: TRBV12-3/TRBV12-4
CDR3 DNA: TGTGCCAGCAGTTTTTACAGGGGGAATGGCTACACCTTC
CDR3 protein: CASSFYRGNGYTF

clone size: NA
D gene: NA
J gene: TRBJ1-6
V gene: TRBV30
CDR3 DNA: TGTGCCTGGAGCCTAGTGGGGGGACCTTATAATTCACCCCTCCACTTT
CDR3 protein: CAWSLVGGPYNSPLHF

clone size: many
D gene: TRBD1
J gene: TRBJ1-1
V gene: TRBV7-9
CDR3 DNA: TGTGCCAGCAGCAACCTGGGACAGGGGGCTGCTGAAGCTTTCTTT
CDR3 protein: CASSNLGQGAAEAFF

clone size: NA
D gene: NA
J gene: TRBJ1-1
V gene: TRBV6-1
CDR3 DNA: TGTGCCAGCAGTGAATTTGGGGTCACTGAAGCTTTCTTT
CDR3 protein: CASSEFGVTEAFF

clone size: NA
D gene: NA
J gene: TRBJ1-1
V gene: TRBV2
CDR3 DNA: TGTGCCAGCAGTGAAGTAAACTGGGGCACTGAAGCTTTCTTT
CDR3 protein: CASSEVNWGTEAFF

clone size: NA
D gene: TRBD2
J gene: TRBJ2-7
V gene: TRBV30
CDR3 DNA: TGTGCCTGGAACAGCGGGAGGGTCCCCGAGCAGTACTTC
CDR3 protein: CAWNSGRVPEQYF

clone size: few
D gene: NA
J gene: TRBJ2-7
V gene: TRBV6-1
CDR3 DNA: TGTGCCAGCAGCCGGGGGACCGACGCCTACGAGCAGTACTTC
CDR3 protein: CASSRGTDAYEQYF

clone size: NA
D gene: NA
J gene: TRBJ1-5
V gene: TRBV15
CDR3 DNA: TGTGCCACCAGCAGAGACATGACCTTACCCCAGCATTTT
CDR3 protein: CATSRDMTLPQHF

clone size: NA
D gene: TRBD1
J gene: TRBJ2-7
V gene: TRBV5-4
CDR3 DNA: TGTGCCAGCAGCGTGGGCCGTACAGGGGGTACCTCCTACGAGCAGTACTTC
CDR3 protein: CASSVGRTGGTSYEQYF

clone size: few
D gene: NA
J gene: TRBJ2-1
V gene: TRBV19
CDR3 DNA: TGTGCCACCGGCCGGGAGGGGGCAAATGAGCAGTTCTTC
CDR3 protein: CATGREGANEQFF

clone size: NA
D gene: NA
J gene: TRBJ1-5
V gene: TRBV6-1
CDR3 DNA: TGTGCCAGCCGCTCCCCCTATGACGGTAATCAGCCCCAGCATTTT
CDR3 protein: CASRSPYDGNQPQHF

clone size: few
D gene: NA
J gene: TRBJ2-2
V gene: TRBV5-1
CDR3 DNA: TGCGCCAGCAGATCCGGGACAACGAACACCGGGGAGCTGTTTTTT
CDR3 protein: CASRSGTTNTGELFF

clone size: NA
D gene: TRBD1
J gene: TRBJ1-1
V gene: TRBV28
CDR3 DNA: TGTGCCAGCAGTACCCCGGGACAGGGAACGAACACTGAAGCTTTCTTT
CDR3 protein: CASSTPGQGTNTEAFF

clone size: NA
D gene: NA
J gene: TRBJ2-1
V gene: TRBV11-3
CDR3 DNA: TGTGCCAGCAGCTTAGGCGGGTACAATGAGCAGTTCTTC
CDR3 protein: CASSLGGYNEQFF

clone size: NA
D gene: NA
J gene: TRBJ2-7
V gene: TRBV9
CDR3 DNA: TGTGCCAGCAGCGTAGCTACGGGCCCTGGGTACGAGCAGTACTTC
CDR3 protein: CASSVATGPGYEQYF

clone size: few
D gene: TRBD2
J gene: TRBJ2-2
V gene: TRBV19
CDR3 DNA: TGTGCCAGTAGTATAGATGCGGCGGGAGGGGGTACCGGGGAGCTGTTTTTT
CDR3 protein: CASSIDAAGGGTGELFF

clone size: NA
D gene: TRBD1
J gene: TRBJ1-2
V gene: TRBV12-3/TRBV12-4
CDR3 DNA: TGTGCCAGCCTAAGAGACAGGGCTAACTATGGCTACACCTTC
CDR3 protein: CASLRDRANYGYTF

clone size: NA
D gene: NA
J gene: TRBJ2-2
V gene: TRBV19
CDR3 DNA: TGTGCCAGTAGTAGGCAGACGAACACCGGGGAGCTGTTTTTT
CDR3 protein: CASSRQTNTGELFF

clone size: few
D gene: NA
J gene: TRBJ2-7
V gene: TRBV10-2
CDR3 DNA: TGCGCCAGCAGTGATCTAGCGAGTTACTACGAGCAGTACTTC
CDR3 protein: CASSDLASYYEQYF

clone size: few
D gene: TRBD1
J gene: TRBJ1-1
V gene: TRBV20-1
CDR3 DNA: TGCAGAGGCCGACAAGGGGGCGCGGACACTGAAGCTTTCTTT
CDR3 protein: CRGRQGGADTEAFF

clone size: NA
D gene: NA
J gene: TRBJ2-7
V gene: TRBV19
CDR3 DNA: TGTGCCAGTAGCGGGAAGGCCTACGAGCAGTACTTC
CDR3 protein: CASSGKAYEQYF

clone size: NA
D gene: TRBD1
J gene: TRBJ1-2
V gene: TRBV2
CDR3 DNA: TGTGCCAGCAGCAGGGACAGTTATGGCTACACCTTC
CDR3 protein: CASSRDSYGYTF

clone size: NA
D gene: NA
J gene: TRBJ2-1
V gene: TRBV14
CDR3 DNA: TGTGCCAGCAGCGACATGGGGGGAGTCTCCTACAATGAGCAGTTCTTC
CDR3 protein: CASSDMGGVSYNEQFF

clone size: few
D gene: NA
J gene: TRBJ1-2
V gene: TRBV10-2
CDR3 DNA: TGCGCCAGCAGTGGGTCAGATAAAGCTAACTATGGCTACACCTTC
CDR3 protein: CASSGSDKANYGYTF